These 7 T cell receptor beta chains were sequenced from one sample in a study of spatial heterogeneity in lung cancer. Time point defined: sample taken at primary tumor resection. MiXCR, applied by TCRdb to the 5' RACE reads, yields one record per CDR3 protein. This sample has 860 or so distinct CDR3 sequences, with around 6.9% found just once. What these receptors recognize is not known. Whole-study findings and limits: Mutation counts in tumors were tracked by counts of expanded intratumoral alpha and beta TCRs.

The input for sequencing was lung tumor tissue, taken at surgery. The receptors come from a female donor with early-stage non-small cell lung cancer.

This clonotype is judged medium-sized. This chain links TRBV20-1 with TRBJ2-7, with 10 bases aligning to TRBD2. V lost 6 bases, J lost 5 bases, and 13 bases stayed unmatched. In germline, CDR1 is DFQATT, CDR2 SNEGSKA (reference sequence). This CDR3 spans 15 amino acids. The CDR3 nucleotides are TGCAGTGCCGTCCGGGGGCTAGCGGGAGTTGACGAGCAGTACTTC. Translation: CSAVRGLAGVDEQYF.

This clonotype is labeled as medium-sized. The chain uses TRBV20-1 and TRBJ2-7; possibly TRBD2 for D (6 bases). The V gene's germline CDR1 is DFQATT and CDR2 SNEGSKA (reference sequence). This CDR3 is built from 15 residues. The V end lost 5 bases, the J end lost 7 bases, and 24 bases lay between the germline ends. Here the CDR3 DNA reads TGCAGTGCTTATACAGGAGGAGGGAGCCCGGGGGAGCAGTACTTC. It is translated as CSAYTGGGSPGEQYF.

This chain links TRBV27 with TRBJ2-1; 8 positions agree with TRBD1. The ends lost 4 bases at V and 8 bases at J; junction bases unmatched: 16. From germline, CDR1 is MNHEY and CDR2 SMNVEV (reference sequence). The CDR3 consists of 17 residues. Here the CDR3 DNA reads TGTGCCAGCAGTTCCCTTGGACAGGGTTTCAGTTCCGATGAGCAGTTCTTC. Its translation is CASSSLGQGFSSDEQFF.

There are many counts of this clonotype. This chain joins TRBV6-6 and TRBJ2-2, with D unresolved. This CDR3 is 13 amino acids long. Trimming took off 2 bases at V and 6 bases at J, with 7 bases between the two ends. Germline V gene sequence: CDR1 MNHNY, CDR2 SVGAGI (reference sequence). CDR3 region: CASSYGSAGELFF. In nucleotides, the CDR3 is TGTGCCAGCAGTTACGGTTCTGCCGGGGAGCTGTTTTTT.

This clonotype counts as medium-sized. This chain connects TRBV5-1 to TRBJ1-1; TRBD1 might be the D (5 bases). This CDR3 is built from 14 residues. The germline V gene has CDR1 SGHRS and CDR2 YFSETQ. V shed 5 bases and J shed 2 bases, with 13 bases lying between them. DNA for the CDR3: TGCGCCAGCAGGGGGACCAACCTTAACACTGAAGCTTTCTTT. It encodes CASRGTNLNTEAFF. Full variable domain (outside the CDR3, taken from reference TRBV5-1 and TRBJ1-1): KAGVTQTPRYLIKTRGQQVTLSCSPISGHRSVSWYQQTPGQGLQFLFEYFSETQRNKGNFPGRFSGRQFSNSRSEMNVSTLELGDSALYLCASRGTNLNTEAFFGQGTRLTVV.

By its share, this clonotype is medium-sized (0.01 to 0.1%). V usage is TRBV7-9 and J usage is TRBJ1-1; D ambiguous. V lost 5 bases and J 11 bases, leaving 15 bases between the germline ends. This CDR3 is built from 12 residues. Germline CDR1 is SEHNR and CDR2 is FQNEAQ (reference sequence). CDR3 sequence (DNA): TGTGCCAGCAGCCCCCGAGGAGGGAAGGCTTTCTTT. It translates to CASSPRGGKAFF.

This clonotype was detected a few times. The chain employs TRBV19 and TRBJ2-5, with 7 bases lining up with TRBD1. Germline values: CDR1 LNHDA, CDR2 SQIVND (reference sequence). Trimming at V came to 5 bases and at J to 1 base, leaving 7 bases not matched to a gene. The CDR3 consists of 15 residues. Here the CDR3 reads CASSLTRDSQETQYF. For the CDR3, the DNA is TGTGCCAGTAGTCTCACCCGGGACAGCCAAGAGACCCAGTACTTC.